This T cell receptor (beta chain) was profiled in a study of vaccination effects on CD4 cells after COVID-19 (dated by TCRdb to between 2021 and 2023). Turning to the overall study: Across the study, the median time from the second dose to post-vaccine sampling was 72 days (range 14 to 241). Altogether, around 11 COVID-19 convalescent patients and a handful of SARS-CoV-2-naive healthy vaccine recipients made up the full study. The study compared SARS-CoV-2 spike-specific CD4+ TCR repertoires before and after mRNA vaccination in COVID-19 convalescent patients and infection-naive vaccine recipients. The Oncomine TCR Beta short-read assay on an Illumina iSeq 100 was used to sequence cultures from other donors in the study.

This clone is regarded as large (0.1 to 1%). Its antigen is currently not known. Qualities for individual bases were not recorded, and no much larger clone is one base off. The germline ends are 8 bases apart after V is trimmed by 2 bases and J by 3 bases. CDR1 and CDR2 are drawn from the germline V gene: MNHNS, SASEGT. The CDR3 spans 14 residues, from the cysteine through the phenylalanine. Only the CDR3 DNA stays, 42 bases, in frame from base 1. The library relied on the immunoSEQ multiplex PCR assay. TCR beta CDR3 sequencing was performed on DNA from the cultured, isolated CD4+ T cells. The original methods were these. Non-productive TCR sequences were removed and reads were trimmed to the CDR3 region, keeping CDR3s of at least 7 amino acids. Antigen-specific clonotypes were identified using the MANAFEST web app by comparison of expansion in peptide wells against reference cultures. To count as positive, a clone had to show expansion at FDR<0.05 compared with the reference and with all other wells, an odds ratio above 5, and a frequency above 0.1% in two replicate wells. Clonotypes significantly expanded in SARS-CoV-2 spike wells and in at least one common cold coronavirus spike condition were defined as cross-reactive. CDR3 similarity was assessed by Levenshtein distance with the stringdist R package, and unrooted trees were built with ape in R 3.6.1. TCRdb took this table from immuneACCESS and kept in-frame rearrangements with V and J called. Such tables lack part of the clones; where checked against another copy, unresolved V genes explain under half of the gap, and the rest is unexplained. V, J and clone size are taken as reported in that table, and D and trimming were inferred from the DNA itself. The sample yields about 29,000 clones; 74% were counted once. The ten top clones hold 15% to 20% of the sample.

Beyond this particular receptor, the publication reports: Limitations of the study were the small number of convalescent patients and the absence of early post-infection timepoints. Among healthy vaccine recipients, nearly all vaccine-induced clones were SARS-CoV-2 mono-reactive, and only 1 of 255 was cross-reactive with common cold coronaviruses. Clones induced by infection and clones induced by vaccination both contracted markedly at late timepoints after vaccination, which fits with T cell responses waning over time.

In the ViraFEST assay, PBMC were stimulated with viral peptide pools, and TCR sequencing was then used to find antigen-specific CD4+ T cell clonotypes based on their expansion. After 10 to 11 days of culture, CD4+ T cells were isolated with the EasySep CD4+ T cell isolation kit. Two doses of either the BNT162b2 or the mRNA-1273 mRNA SARS-CoV-2 vaccine were administered to participants. Healthy vaccine recipients had no prior SARS-CoV-2 infection, confirmed by negative nucleocapsid antibodies before and after vaccination. Each well held 1.5 million to 2 million PBMC cultured in IMDM containing roughly 4.9% human AB serum, roughly 9.6 IU/ml IL-2 and gentamicin, along with roughly 10 ug/ml peptides. Half of the culture medium was replaced with fresh IL-2-containing medium on days 3 and 7. Unless noted otherwise, every peptide stimulation condition was cultured in triplicate wells. Using Ficoll-Paque Plus gradient centrifugation, PBMC were separated from whole blood and then either used fresh or cryopreserved at -140C. Overlapping peptide pools spanned the spike proteins of SARS-CoV-2 and the common cold coronaviruses HCoV-NL63, HCoV-OC43 and HCoV-229E. The QIAamp micro DNA kit was used to extract genomic DNA from the cultured CD4+ T cells.

This TCR was recovered from a human donor who received a COVID-19 vaccine. The sample in question was CD4+ T cells from PBMCs cultured with HCoV-OC43 spike peptides, obtained after COVID-19 vaccination. Explained via the paper, the cell subset or site label denotes: HCoV-OC43 spike overlapping peptide pool stimulation. The chain employs TRBV6-1 and TRBJ1-5, with no confident D gene call. The DNA reads TGTGCCAGCAGTGAAAACTGGTACAATCAGCCCCAGCATTTT. Translated, this is CASSENWYNQPQHF.